The 8 T cell receptor beta chains listed next were all sequenced from one sample in a study of regulatory dendritic cells for organ transplantation. TCRdb keeps only in-frame clones here, not all; method: immunoSEQ multiplex PCR. Seen here are over 10,000 clones, 74% observed once, and the top ten hold approximately 0.6%. Allogeneic regulatory or mature dendritic cells were co-cultured for roughly five days with CFSE-labeled sorted T cells at 1:10. The antigens these receptors bind are not known. The sample comprised naive CD4+ T cells from blood cultured with regulatory dendritic cells. This sample's subset: CD45RA+ naive T cells. Source of these receptors: a human donor in good health.

The rearrangement uses TRBV18 and TRBJ1-2; D possibly corresponds to TRBD1 (6 bases). Trimming pared 3 bases from V and 3 bases from J, leaving 8 bases between. Germline lookup yields CDR1 KGHSH and CDR2 LQKENI. CDR3 length: 13 residues. The CDR3 DNA sequence: TGTGCCAGCTCACCCGCAGGGGACTATGGCTACACCTTC. Translated, it gives CASSPAGDYGYTF.

CDR3 DNA: TGCGCCAGCAGGCTCCCAGGAACCAATGGGGCCAACGTCCTGACTTTC. Amino acids: CASRLPGTNGANVLTF. The gene calls are TRBV4-1 and TRBJ2-6; D is ambiguous. The CDR3 is 16 amino acids. Trimming pared 6 bases from V and 3 bases from J, leaving 15 bases between. Germline V gene sequence: CDR1 MGHRA, CDR2 YSYEKL.

V and J are TRBV19 and TRBJ2-2; 10 bases are shared with TRBD2. The CDR3 runs 16 residues. CDR1 is LNHDA, CDR2 SQIVND, per germline (reference sequence). With 5 bases clipped from V and 4 bases from J, the junction kept 7 bases outside the gene matches. The CDR3 coding sequence is TGTGCCAGTAGTTCCAAGCGGGGGGGCGGCACCGGGGAGCTGTTTTTT. Translated, it gives CASSSKRGGGTGELFF. Combining the CDR3 with reference TRBV19 and TRBJ2-2 gives the whole variable domain DGGITQSPKYLFRKEGQNVTLSCEQNLNHDAMYWYRQDPGQGLRLIYYSQIVNDFQKGDIAEGYSVSREKKESFPLTVTSAQKNPTAFYLCASSSKRGGGTGELFFGEGSRLTVL.

The chain is built from TRBV7-8 and TRBJ1-2; 8 bases line up with TRBD1. V lost 5 bases to trimming and J lost 7 bases; unmatched junction nucleotides: 12. Per germline, CDR1 SGHVS and CDR2 FQNEAQ. CDR3 length equals 15 residues. The DNA of the CDR3 is TGTGCCAGCAGCAACCGGGCAGGGGGCGAGGGTGGCTACACCTTC. It codes for CASSNRAGGEGGYTF.

The chain has TRBV7-9 and TRBJ2-1; unclear D gene. Trimming took 1 base from V and 0 from J, leaving 7 bases between them. The germline V gene has CDR1 SEHNR and CDR2 FQNEAQ (reference sequence). CDR3 length: 15 amino acids. CDR3 sequence reads: CASSLGSLSYNEQFF. The DNA for the CDR3 is TGTGCCAGCAGCTTAGGGAGTCTCTCCTACAATGAGCAGTTCTTC.

V and J are TRBV6-5 and TRBJ2-1; TRBD2 is a possible D gene (5 bases). The V and J ends lost 10 bases and 7 bases respectively, with 11 bases between them. The CDR3 runs 11 residues. In germline, CDR1 is MNHEY, CDR2 SVGAGI. CDR3 DNA sequence: TGTGCCATAAAACGGGGAAATGAGCAGTTCTTC. Translation: CAIKRGNEQFF.

The chain has TRBV5-1 and TRBJ1-2; D remains unclear. The germline CDR1 and CDR2 sequences are SGHRS and YFSETQ. The CDR3 totals 13 residues. Trimming shortened V by 1 base and J by 1 base, and 5 bases separated the two germline ends. The CDR3 DNA is TGCGCCAGCAGCTTGTCGGGTAACTATGGCTACACCTTC. This codes for CASSLSGNYGYTF.

The chain has TRBV7-9 and TRBJ2-3, with 8 bases identical to TRBD2. The CDR3 runs to 16 residues. Trimming at V came to 1 base and at J to 1 base, leaving 4 bases not matched to a gene. Germline values: CDR1 SEHNR, CDR2 FQNEAQ (reference sequence). CDR3 nucleotides: TGTGCCAGCAGCTTAGTTGGAGCGGGGGGCACAGATACGCAGTATTTT. The encoded protein is CASSLVGAGGTDTQYF.